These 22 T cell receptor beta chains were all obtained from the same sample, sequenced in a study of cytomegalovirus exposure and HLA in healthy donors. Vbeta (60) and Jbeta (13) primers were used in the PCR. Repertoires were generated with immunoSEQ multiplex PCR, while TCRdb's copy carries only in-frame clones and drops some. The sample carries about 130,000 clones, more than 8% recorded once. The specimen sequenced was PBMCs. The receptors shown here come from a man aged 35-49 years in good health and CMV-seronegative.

The CDR3 sequence is CASNPVDTGHGYTF. Here the CDR3 DNA reads TGTGCCAGCAACCCCGTGGACACCGGGCATGGCTACACCTTC. V and J are TRBV5-6 and TRBJ1-2, with D maybe TRBD1 (5 bases). The germline CDR1 and CDR2 sequences are SGHDT and YYEEEE. V was pared by 6 bases and J by 6 bases, with 18 bases between. This CDR3 comprises 14 residues. The variable domain in full, with the rest retrieved from reference TRBV5-6 and TRBJ1-2, is DAGVTQSPTHLIKTRGQQVTLRCSPKSGHDTVSWYQQALGQGPQFIFQYYEEEERQRGNFPDRFSGHQFPNYSSELNVNALLLGDSALYLCASNPVDTGHGYTFGSGTRLTVV.

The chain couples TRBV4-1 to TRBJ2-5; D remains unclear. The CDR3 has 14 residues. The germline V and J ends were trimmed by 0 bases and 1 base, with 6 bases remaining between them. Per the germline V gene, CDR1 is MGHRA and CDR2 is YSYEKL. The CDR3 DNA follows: TGCGCCAGCAGCCAAGATCCCTTCCAAGAGACCCAGTACTTC. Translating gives CASSQDPFQETQYF.

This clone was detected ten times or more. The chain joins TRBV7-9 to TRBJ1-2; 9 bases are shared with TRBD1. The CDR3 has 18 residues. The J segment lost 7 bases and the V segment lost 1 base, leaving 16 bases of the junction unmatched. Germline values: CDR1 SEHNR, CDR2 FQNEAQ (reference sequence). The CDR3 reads CASSLGQRSTGGSFGYTF. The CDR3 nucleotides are TGTGCCAGCAGCTTAGGCCAGAGGAGCACAGGGGGCTCGTTTGGCTACACCTTC.

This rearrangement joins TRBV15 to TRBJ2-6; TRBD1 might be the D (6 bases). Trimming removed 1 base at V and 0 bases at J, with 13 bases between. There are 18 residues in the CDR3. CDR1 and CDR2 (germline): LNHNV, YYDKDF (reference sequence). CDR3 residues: CATSRGRTASSGANVLTF. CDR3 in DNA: TGTGCCACCAGCAGAGGTCGGACAGCCAGCTCTGGGGCCAACGTCCTGACTTTC.

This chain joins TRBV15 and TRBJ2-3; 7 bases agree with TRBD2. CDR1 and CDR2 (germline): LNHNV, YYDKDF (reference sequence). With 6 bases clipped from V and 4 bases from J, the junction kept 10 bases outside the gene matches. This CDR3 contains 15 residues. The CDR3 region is CATRRRGVGADTQYF. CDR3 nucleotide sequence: TGTGCCACCAGGAGACGGGGGGTTGGGGCAGATACGCAGTATTTT. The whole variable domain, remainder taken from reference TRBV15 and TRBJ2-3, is DAMVIQNPRYQVTQFGKPVTLSCSQTLNHNVMYWYQQKSSQAPKLLFHYYDKDFNNEADTPDNFQSRRPNTSFCFLDIRSPGLGDTAMYLCATRRRGVGADTQYFGPGTRLTVL.

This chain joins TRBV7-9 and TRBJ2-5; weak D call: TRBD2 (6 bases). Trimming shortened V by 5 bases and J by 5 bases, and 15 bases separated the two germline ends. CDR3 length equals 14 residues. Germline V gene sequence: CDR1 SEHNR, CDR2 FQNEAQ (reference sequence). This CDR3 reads CASSGGAGMETQYF. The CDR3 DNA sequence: TGTGCCAGCAGCGGCGGGGCTGGGATGGAGACCCAGTACTTC.

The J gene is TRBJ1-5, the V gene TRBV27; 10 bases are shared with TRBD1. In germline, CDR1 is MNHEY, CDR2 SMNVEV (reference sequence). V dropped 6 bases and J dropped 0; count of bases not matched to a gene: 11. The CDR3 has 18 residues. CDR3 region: CASRRTGTGVYSNQPQHF. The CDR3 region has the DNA TGTGCCAGCAGGAGAACCGGGACAGGGGTTTATAGCAATCAGCCCCAGCATTTT.

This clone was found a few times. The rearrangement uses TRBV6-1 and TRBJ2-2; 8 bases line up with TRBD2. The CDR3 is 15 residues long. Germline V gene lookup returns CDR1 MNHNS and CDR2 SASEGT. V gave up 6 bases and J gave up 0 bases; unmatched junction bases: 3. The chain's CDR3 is CASSLGRANTGELFF. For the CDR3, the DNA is TGTGCCAGCAGCCTCGGGAGGGCGAACACCGGGGAGCTGTTTTTT.

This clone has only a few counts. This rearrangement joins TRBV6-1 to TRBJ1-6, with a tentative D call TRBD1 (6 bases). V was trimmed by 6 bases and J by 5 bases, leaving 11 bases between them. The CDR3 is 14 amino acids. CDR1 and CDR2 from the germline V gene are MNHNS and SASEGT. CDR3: CASRKDSDNSPLHF. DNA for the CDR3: TGTGCCAGCAGGAAGGACAGTGATAATTCACCCCTCCACTTT.

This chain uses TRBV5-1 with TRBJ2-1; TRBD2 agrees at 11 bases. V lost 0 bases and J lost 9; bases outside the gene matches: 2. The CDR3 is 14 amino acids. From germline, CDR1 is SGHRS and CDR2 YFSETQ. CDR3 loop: CASSLALAGGEQFF. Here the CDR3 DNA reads TGCGCCAGCAGCTTGGCTCTAGCGGGGGGTGAGCAGTTCTTC.

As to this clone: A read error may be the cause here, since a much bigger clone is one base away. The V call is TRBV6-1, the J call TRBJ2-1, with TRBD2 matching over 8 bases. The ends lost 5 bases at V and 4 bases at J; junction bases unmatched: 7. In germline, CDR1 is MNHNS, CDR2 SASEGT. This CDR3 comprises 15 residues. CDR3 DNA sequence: TGTGCCAGCAGTCCCGGGACTAGAGAGTACAATGAGCAGTTCTTC. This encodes CASSPGTREYNEQFF.

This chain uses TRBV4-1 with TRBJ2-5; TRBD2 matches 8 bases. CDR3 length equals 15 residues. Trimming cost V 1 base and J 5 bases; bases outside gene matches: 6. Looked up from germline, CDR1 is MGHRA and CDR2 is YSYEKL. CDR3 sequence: CASSQGERGWETQYF. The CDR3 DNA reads TGCGCCAGCAGCCAAGGGGAGCGGGGGTGGGAGACCCAGTACTTC.

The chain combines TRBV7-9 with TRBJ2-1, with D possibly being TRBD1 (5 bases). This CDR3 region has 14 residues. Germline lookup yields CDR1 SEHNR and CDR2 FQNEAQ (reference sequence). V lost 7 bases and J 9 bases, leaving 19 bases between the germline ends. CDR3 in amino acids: CASNQQGSYGEQFF. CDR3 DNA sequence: TGTGCCAGCAACCAGCAGGGTTCGTATGGTGAGCAGTTCTTC.

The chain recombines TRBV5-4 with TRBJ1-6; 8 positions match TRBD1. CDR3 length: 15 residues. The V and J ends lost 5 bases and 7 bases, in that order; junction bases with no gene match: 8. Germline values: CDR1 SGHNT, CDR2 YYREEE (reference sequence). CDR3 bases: TGTGCCAGCAGTTCAAATCAGGGGGCGAATTCACCCCTCCACTTT. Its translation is CASSSNQGANSPLHF.

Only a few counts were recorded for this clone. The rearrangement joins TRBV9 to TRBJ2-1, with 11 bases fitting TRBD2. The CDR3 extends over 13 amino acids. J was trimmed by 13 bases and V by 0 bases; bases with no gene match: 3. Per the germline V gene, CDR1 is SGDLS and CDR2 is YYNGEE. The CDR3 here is CASSVGLAGPQFF. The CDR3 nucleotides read TGTGCCAGCAGCGTAGGACTAGCGGGGCCCCAGTTCTTC.

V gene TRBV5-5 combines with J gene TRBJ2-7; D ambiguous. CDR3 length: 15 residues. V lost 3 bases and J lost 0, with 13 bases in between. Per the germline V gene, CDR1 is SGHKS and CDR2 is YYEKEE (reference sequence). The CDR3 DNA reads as TGTGCCAGCAGCTCTCCCGGTTACAGCTCCTACGAGCAGTACTTC. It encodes CASSSPGYSSYEQYF.

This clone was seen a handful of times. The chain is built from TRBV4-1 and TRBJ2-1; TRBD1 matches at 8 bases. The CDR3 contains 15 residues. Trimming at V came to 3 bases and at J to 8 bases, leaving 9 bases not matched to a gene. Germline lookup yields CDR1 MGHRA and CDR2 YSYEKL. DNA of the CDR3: TGCGCCAGCAGCCACCCCGGACAGGGTGTCGATGAGCAGTTCTTC. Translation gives CASSHPGQGVDEQFF.

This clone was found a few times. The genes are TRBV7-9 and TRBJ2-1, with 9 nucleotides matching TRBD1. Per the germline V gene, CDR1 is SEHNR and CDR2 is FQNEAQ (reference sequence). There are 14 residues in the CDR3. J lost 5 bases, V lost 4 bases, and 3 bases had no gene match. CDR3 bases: TGTGCCAGCAGCTACGGACAGGGGAACAATGAGCAGTTCTTC. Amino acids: CASSYGQGNNEQFF.

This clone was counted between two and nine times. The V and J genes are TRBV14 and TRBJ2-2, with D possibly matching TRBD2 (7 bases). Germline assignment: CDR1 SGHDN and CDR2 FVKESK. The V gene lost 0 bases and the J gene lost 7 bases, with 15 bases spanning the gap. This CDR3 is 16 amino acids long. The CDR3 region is CASSQDGGGDLGELFF. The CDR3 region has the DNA TGTGCCAGCAGCCAAGATGGCGGGGGCGATCTCGGGGAGCTGTTTTTT.

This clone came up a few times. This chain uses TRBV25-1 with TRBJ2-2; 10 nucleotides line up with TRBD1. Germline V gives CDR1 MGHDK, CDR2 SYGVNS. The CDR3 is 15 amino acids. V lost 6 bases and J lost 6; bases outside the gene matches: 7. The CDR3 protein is CASRVSGTGAGELFF. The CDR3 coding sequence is TGTGCCAGCAGAGTCTCCGGGACAGGGGCCGGGGAGCTGTTTTTT.

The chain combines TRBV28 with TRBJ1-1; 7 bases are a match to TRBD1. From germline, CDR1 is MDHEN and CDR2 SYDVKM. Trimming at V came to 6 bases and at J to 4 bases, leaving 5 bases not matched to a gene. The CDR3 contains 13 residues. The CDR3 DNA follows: TGTGCCAGCAGCCTAAGGGGGCCCACTGAAGCTTTCTTT. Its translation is CASSLRGPTEAFF. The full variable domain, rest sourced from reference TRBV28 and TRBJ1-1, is DVKVTQSSRYLVKRTGEKVFLECVQDMDHENMFWYRQDPGLGLRLIYFSYDVKMKEKGDIPEGYSVSREKKERFSLILESASTNQTSMYLCASSLRGPTEAFFGQGTRLTVV.

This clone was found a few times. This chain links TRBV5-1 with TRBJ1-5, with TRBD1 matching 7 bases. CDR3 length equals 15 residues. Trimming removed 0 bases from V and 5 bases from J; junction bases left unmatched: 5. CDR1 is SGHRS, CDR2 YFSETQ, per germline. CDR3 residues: CASSLGDSYHQPQHF. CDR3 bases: TGCGCCAGCAGCTTGGGGGACAGTTACCATCAGCCCCAGCATTTT.